This TCR beta chain was obtained from a study of regulatory T cells in long-lasting Graves disease (dated by TCRdb to the early 2020s). With respect to the entire study: Antithyroid drugs had been taken for less than 3 months by newly diagnosed Graves' disease patients. This study used TCR sequencing and RNA sequencing of peripheral blood to compare persistent Graves' disease patients against newly diagnosed Graves' disease patients. The study took place in China and was registered as a clinical trial. A total of around 33 samples were covered by TCR sequencing, comprising approximately 13 persistent and approximately 20 newly diagnosed Graves' disease patients.

Details on this clonotype: No antigen is known for it. The record has no base qualities; no much larger clone is one base away.

The library was made by multiplex PCR. The sample was run on an Illumina HiSeq 4000. To build TCR beta libraries, CDR3 regions were amplified by Arm-PCR using iRepertoire HTBI primers. Before sequencing, the PCR products went through gel purification. From the authors' description of their analysis: Across samples, around 58 TRBV and 15 or so TRBJ segments were identified and used for gene usage analysis of CDR3 amino acid clonotypes. COPE and FqMerger were used to merge filtered high-quality paired reads into contigs. BLAST was used to align contigs to IMGT TRBV, TRBD and TRBJ reference genes, with CDR3 defined following IMGT. Any clonotype with a frequency above 0.1% was classified as a highly expanded clone. Repertoire diversity was measured by Shannon entropy, and V-J evenness by the Gini coefficient. Public clonotypes were defined as clonotypes shared by more than one individual. Starting from the raw public reads, TCRdb applied fastp trimming at Q25, assembled clones with MiXCR and retained in-frame beta chains. Rows are combined by CDR3 protein, so each entry shows the most common genes and DNA. Here the V and J calls rest on TCRdb's processing, not on the authors' analysis. This sample comprises about 540,000 distinct CDR3 sequences, approximately 12% of them detected only once. Of the sample, 8% to 10% falls within the top ten clones.

This sample's time point label indicates: newly diagnosed GD, antithyroid drugs for less than 3 months. For both TCR sequencing and RNA sequencing, RNA was extracted from PBMCs using TRIzol. The diagnosis of Graves' disease followed American Thyroid Association guidelines. The patients came from an endocrinology department in Xi'an, China. Each patient gave 9 to 10 milliliters of peripheral blood, collected in an EDTA anticoagulant tube. Ficoll Paque Plus density gradient separation was used to isolate PBMCs, and no further T cell sorting was done. An Agilent 2100 Bioanalyzer and agarose gel were used to assess RNA quality, and a NanoDrop 2000 was used to measure RNA concentration. What the research found in general, with its limitations: Sequencing and analysis were limited to the TCR beta chain. As a limitation, the authors acknowledged that the small sample size may reduce accuracy. Because the primary lesion, thyroid tissue, could not be accessed, the study looked at peripheral blood alone. Persistent patients shared more public clonotypes among themselves (around 2,500) than newly diagnosed patients did (nearly 1,000). Compared with newly diagnosed patients, patients with persistent Graves' disease had lower TCR Shannon entropy and fewer highly expanded clones, which suggests clonal expansion.

Separately, the same data were catalogued under a study of T cells in Graves' hyperthyroidism and ophthalmopathy. From that second study: A patient counted as having stable Graves' hyperthyroidism if no progression to ophthalmopathy occurred over 18 months of follow-up. Hyperthyroidism patients were newly diagnosed, had a disease duration of under 2 months, and were aged 18 to 65 years. Exclusion was applied to patients with uncontrolled infections, other autoimmune diseases, pregnancy or lactation. Diagnoses relied on clinical symptoms, serum thyroxine and TRAb, thyroid ultrasound and orbital computed tomography. The TCR CDR3 was subjected to a first round of RT-PCR using the HTBI primer set and the Qiagen OneStep RT-PCR kit. Most expanded thyroid clonotypes (frequency above 0.001) were also found in blood, which suggests that blood repertoires may mirror thyroid immune responses. Ophthalmopathy was separated from stable hyperthyroidism by a 13 V-J signature model, with around 88% sensitivity and about 81% specificity obtained in cross-validation and 80%/75% obtained in testing. In validation, progression to ophthalmopathy was predicted by the model with roughly 69% sensitivity and roughly 76% specificity, a median of approximately 6.5 months before onset. To identify distinguishing TCR V-J signatures, a discovery cohort of about a hundred patients was used, comprising 40 to 45 with Graves' ophthalmopathy and around 57 with stable Graves' hyperthyroidism. Prospective prediction of ophthalmopathy was tested in an independent validation cohort of 18 to 20 hyperthyroidism patients and 15 to 17 patients who later progressed to ophthalmopathy. For training and testing, the roughly 97 patients in the discovery cohort were randomly divided in a 7:3 ratio. In about 6 Graves' hyperthyroidism patients, the study also compared T-cell repertoires from thyroid tissue with T-cell repertoires from blood. Following sampling, methimazole starting at 30 mg daily was given to hyperthyroidism patients, and high-dose intravenous methylprednisolone was given to ophthalmopathy patients. Libraries were constructed in a second round of multiplex PCR, after which size selection and purification were carried out. Sequencing of the libraries was done on an Illumina HiSeq2000 using paired-end 100 bp reads. SOAPnuke was used to process the raw data, with reads discarded if the reads contained adapters or uncalled bases, had a mean Phred below 15, or lacked an exact constant-primer or identifier match. COPE v1.2.5 was used to merge the high-quality paired reads, and each unique nucleotide sequence was defined as a clonotype. MiTCR v1.1 was used to align the clonotypes against IMGT TRBV, TRBD and TRBJ reference segments. The analysis was restricted to V-J combinations with a frequency above 0.0001, which together covered 99% to 99.2% of the repertoires. The TCS score was defined as the ratio of F50 (clonal expansion) to E x V (chaos), calculated using BLOSUM62-based TCRdist between CDR3 peptides within each V-J. Welch's t-statistics and random forest reduced around 510 V-J features to about 13, which were used in a naive Bayes classifier (R e1071). No statistical method was used to set the sample size in advance, and investigators knew the group allocation. According to the paper, TCR Vbeta CDR3 sequencing was carried out on 135 peripheral blood samples, which came from under 50 ophthalmopathy, 70 to 80 hyperthyroidism and some 17 progressor patients.

Sequencing used peripheral blood mononuclear cells (PBMCs), obtained at new diagnosis, from a patient treated with antithyroid drugs. The TCR sequence derives from a man younger than 40 with Graves disease. Donor details come from another sample of the same person, matched by shared clones.

This receptor has the CDR3 CASSLRASNTGELFF. The sequence in DNA is TGTGCCAGCAGCTTAAGGGCGTCGAACACCGGGGAGCTGTTTTTT. The receptor chain draws on TRBV7-9 and TRBJ2-2; no D gene call is confident. V is shortened by 2 bases, J by 0 bases, and the region joining them spans 7 bases. Measured from the cysteine to the phenylalanine, the CDR3 is 15 residues long. CDR3 DNA is the only sequence kept; it has 45 bases, read in frame from the first base. The germline V gene (reference sequence) specifies SEHNR as CDR1 and FQNEAQ as CDR2. The CDR3, completed at both ends by the reference TRBV7-9 and TRBJ2-2 genes, gives the full variable domain DTGVSQNPRHKITKRGQNVTFRCDPISEHNRLYWYRQTLGQGPEFLTYFQNEAQLEKSRLLSDRFSAERPKGSFSTLEIQRTEQGDSAMYLCASSLRASNTGELFFGEGSRLTVL.